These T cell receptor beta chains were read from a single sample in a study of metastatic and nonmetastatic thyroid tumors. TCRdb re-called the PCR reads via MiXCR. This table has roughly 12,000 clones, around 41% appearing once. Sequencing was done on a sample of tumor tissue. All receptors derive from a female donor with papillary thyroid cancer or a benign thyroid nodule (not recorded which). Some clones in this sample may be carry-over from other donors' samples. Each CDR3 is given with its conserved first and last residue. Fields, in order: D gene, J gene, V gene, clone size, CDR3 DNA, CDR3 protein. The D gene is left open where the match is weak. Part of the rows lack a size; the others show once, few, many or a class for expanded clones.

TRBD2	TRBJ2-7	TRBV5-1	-	TGCGCCAGCAGCTTCACCGGGACTAGCGGGAGAGGCTCCTACGAGCAGTACTTC	CASSFTGTSGRGSYEQYF
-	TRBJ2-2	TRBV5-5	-	TGTGCCAGCAGCTTGCAAGGGGGGAGAGGCGGCGGGGAGCTGTTTTTT	CASSLQGGRGGGELFF
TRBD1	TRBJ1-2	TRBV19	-	TGTGCCAGTATTACCTCGTGGGACAGTGACCGGGAAGGCTACACCTTC	CASITSWDSDREGYTF
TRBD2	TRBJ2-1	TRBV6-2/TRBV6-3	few	TGTGCCAGCAGTTACTCGACTAGCGGGAGAGTCTGGGATGAGCAGTTCTTC	CASSYSTSGRVWDEQFF
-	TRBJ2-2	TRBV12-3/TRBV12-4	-	TGTGCCAGCAGGGAACTCGCGAACACCGGGGAGCTGTTTTTT	CASRELANTGELFF
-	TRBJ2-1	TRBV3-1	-	TGTGCCAGCAGCCCAGGGTTTGCCTACAATGAGCAGTTCTTC	CASSPGFAYNEQFF
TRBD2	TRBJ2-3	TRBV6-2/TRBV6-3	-	TGTGCCAGCAGTTACTCGGAGCGGGGAACGGGAGGGCCCGGTACGCAGTATTTT	CASSYSERGTGGPGTQYF
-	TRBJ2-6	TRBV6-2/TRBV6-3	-	TGTGCCAGCAAGGGGGAGGGTTACTCTGGGGCCAACGTCCTGACTTTC	CASKGEGYSGANVLTF
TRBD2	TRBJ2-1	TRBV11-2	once	TGTGCCAGCAGCCCGACTAGCGGGATGGTCTATGAGCATTTCTTC	CASSPTSGMVYEHFF
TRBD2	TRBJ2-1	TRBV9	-	TGTGCCAGCAGCCTAACGGGAGGACCTTACAATGAGCAGTTCTTC	CASSLTGGPYNEQFF
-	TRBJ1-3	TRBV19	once	TGTGCCAGTAGTATCGCCGGCAGTAGCTCTGGAAACACCATATATTTT	CASSIAGSSSGNTIYF
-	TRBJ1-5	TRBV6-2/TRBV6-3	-	TGTGCCAGCATTTACGGGGCAGGTAACAATCAGCCCCAGCATTTT	CASIYGAGNNQPQHF
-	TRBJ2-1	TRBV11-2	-	TGTGCCAGCAGCTTAGATCTTGGGACACCATCCTACAATGAGCAGTTCTTC	CASSLDLGTPSYNEQFF
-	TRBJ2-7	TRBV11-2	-	TGTGCCAGCAGCCCAAACCCGGCCCAGGGGGAGCAGTACTTC	CASSPNPAQGEQYF